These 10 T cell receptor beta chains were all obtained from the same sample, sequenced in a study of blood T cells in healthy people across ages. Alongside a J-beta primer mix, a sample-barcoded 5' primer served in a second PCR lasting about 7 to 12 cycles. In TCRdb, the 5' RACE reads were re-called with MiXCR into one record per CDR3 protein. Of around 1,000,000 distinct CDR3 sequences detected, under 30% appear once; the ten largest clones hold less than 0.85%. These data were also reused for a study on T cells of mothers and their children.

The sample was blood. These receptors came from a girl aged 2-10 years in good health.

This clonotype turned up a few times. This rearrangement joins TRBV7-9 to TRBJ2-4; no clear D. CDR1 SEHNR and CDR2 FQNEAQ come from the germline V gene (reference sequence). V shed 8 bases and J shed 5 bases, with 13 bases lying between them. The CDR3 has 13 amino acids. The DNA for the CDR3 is TGTGCCAGCTGCCACCAAGAACAAAACATTCAGTACTTC. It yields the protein CASCHQEQNIQYF.

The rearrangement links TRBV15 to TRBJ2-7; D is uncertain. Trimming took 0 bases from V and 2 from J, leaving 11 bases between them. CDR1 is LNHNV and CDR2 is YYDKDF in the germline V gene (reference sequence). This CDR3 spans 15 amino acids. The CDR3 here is CATSRDPQRTYEQYF. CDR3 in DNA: TGTGCCACCAGCAGAGATCCACAGAGAACCTACGAGCAGTACTTC.

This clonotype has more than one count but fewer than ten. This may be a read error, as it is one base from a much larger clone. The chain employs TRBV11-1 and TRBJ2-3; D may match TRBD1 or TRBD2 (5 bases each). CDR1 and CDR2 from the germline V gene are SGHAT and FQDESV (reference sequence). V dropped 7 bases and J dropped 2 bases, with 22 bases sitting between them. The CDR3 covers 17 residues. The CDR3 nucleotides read TGTGCCAGCAACTTGGACTTCGGGGCGCGGGCCACAGATACGCAGTATTTT. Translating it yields CASNLDFGARATDTQYF.

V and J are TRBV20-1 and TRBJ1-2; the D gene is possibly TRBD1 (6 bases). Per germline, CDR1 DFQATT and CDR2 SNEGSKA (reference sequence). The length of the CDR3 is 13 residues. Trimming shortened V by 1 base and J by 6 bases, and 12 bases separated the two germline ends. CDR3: CSARVFRGNGYTF. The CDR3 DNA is TGCAGTGCTAGAGTTTTCAGGGGAAATGGCTACACCTTC.

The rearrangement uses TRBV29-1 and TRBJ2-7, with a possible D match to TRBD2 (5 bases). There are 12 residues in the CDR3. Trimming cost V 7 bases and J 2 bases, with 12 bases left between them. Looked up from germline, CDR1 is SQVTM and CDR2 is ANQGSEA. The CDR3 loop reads CSASAETYEQYF. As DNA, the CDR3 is TGCAGCGCCTCAGCGGAGACCTACGAGCAGTACTTC.

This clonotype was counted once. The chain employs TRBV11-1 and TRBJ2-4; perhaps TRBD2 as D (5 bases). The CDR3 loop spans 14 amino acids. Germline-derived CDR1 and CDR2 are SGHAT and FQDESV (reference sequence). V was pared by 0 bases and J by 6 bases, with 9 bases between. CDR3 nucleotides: TGTGCCAGCAGCTTAGCCCTGGGGAGAAACATTCAGTACTTC. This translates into CASSLALGRNIQYF.

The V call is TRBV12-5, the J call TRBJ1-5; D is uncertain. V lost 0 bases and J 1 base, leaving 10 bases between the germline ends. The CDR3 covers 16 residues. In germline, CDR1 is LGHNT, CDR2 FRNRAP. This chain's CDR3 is CASGLVLGGSNQPQHF. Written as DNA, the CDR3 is TGTGCTAGTGGTTTGGTACTGGGAGGAAGCAATCAGCCCCAGCATTTT.

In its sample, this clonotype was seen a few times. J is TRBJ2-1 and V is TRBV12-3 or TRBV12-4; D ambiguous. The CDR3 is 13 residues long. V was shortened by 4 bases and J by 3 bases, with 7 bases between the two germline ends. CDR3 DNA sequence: TGTGCCAGCAGTTCATCTCGCTACAATGAGCAGTTCTTC. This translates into CASSSSRYNEQFF.

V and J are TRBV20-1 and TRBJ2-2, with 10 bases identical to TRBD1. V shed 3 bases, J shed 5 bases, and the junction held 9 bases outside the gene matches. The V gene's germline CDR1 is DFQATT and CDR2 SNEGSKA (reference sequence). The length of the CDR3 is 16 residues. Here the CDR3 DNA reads TGCAGTGCTAGGGGGCCGGGACAGGGGCTGACCGGGGAGCTGTTTTTT. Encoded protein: CSARGPGQGLTGELFF.

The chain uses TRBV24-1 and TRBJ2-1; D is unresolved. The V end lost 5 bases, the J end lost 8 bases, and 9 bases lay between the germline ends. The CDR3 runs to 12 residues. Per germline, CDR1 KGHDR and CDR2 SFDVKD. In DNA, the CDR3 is TGTGCCACCAGTGGTTTCGCTGATGAGCAGTTCTTC. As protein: CATSGFADEQFF.